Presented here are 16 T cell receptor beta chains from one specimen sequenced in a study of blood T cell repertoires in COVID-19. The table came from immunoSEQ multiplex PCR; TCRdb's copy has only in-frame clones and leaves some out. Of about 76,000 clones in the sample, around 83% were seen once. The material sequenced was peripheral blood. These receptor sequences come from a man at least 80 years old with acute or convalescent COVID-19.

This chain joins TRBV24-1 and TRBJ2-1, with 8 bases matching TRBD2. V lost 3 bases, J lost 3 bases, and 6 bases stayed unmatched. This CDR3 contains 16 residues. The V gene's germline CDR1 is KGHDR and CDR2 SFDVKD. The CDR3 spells CATSDNGRAIYNEQFF. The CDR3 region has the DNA TGTGCCACCAGTGATAACGGGAGGGCCATCTACAATGAGCAGTTCTTC.

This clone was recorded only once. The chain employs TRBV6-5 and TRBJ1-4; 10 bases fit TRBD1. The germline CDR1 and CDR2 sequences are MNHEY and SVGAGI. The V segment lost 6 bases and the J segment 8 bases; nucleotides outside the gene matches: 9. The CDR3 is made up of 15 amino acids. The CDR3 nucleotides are TGTGCCAGCAGCATACCGGGACAGGGGACCGAAAAACTGTTTTTT. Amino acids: CASSIPGQGTEKLFF.

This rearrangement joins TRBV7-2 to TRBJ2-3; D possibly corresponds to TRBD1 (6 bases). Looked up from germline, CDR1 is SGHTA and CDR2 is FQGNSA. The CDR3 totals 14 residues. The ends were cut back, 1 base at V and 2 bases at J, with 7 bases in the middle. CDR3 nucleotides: TGTGCCAGCAGCTTAGGGGGGCTCACAGATACGCAGTATTTT. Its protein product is CASSLGGLTDTQYF.

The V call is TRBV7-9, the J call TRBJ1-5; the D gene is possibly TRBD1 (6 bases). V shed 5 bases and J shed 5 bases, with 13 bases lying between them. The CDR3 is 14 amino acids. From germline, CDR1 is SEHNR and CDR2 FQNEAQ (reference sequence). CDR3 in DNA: TGTGCCAGCAGCCCAGGACAGAACTATCAGCCCCAGCATTTT. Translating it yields CASSPGQNYQPQHF.

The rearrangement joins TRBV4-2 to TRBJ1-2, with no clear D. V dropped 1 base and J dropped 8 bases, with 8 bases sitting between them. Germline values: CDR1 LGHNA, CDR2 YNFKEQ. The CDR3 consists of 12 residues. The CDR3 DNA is TGTGCCAGCAGCCAAGCTAGGGAGGGCTACACCTTC. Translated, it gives CASSQAREGYTF.

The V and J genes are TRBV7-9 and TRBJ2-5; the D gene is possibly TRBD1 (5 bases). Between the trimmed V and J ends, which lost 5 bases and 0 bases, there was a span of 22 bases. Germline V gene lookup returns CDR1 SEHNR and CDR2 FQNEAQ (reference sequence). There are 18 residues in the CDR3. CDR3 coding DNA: TGTGCCAGCAGCCCGCAGGGCCTCCGGGTAACGTACCAAGAGACCCAGTACTTC. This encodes CASSPQGLRVTYQETQYF.

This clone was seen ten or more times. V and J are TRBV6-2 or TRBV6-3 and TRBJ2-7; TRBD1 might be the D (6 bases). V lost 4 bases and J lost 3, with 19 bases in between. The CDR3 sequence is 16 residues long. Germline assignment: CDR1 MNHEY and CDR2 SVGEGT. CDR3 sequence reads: CASSSNRAHAHYEQYF. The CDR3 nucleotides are TGTGCCAGCAGTTCCAACAGGGCCCATGCCCACTACGAGCAGTACTTC.

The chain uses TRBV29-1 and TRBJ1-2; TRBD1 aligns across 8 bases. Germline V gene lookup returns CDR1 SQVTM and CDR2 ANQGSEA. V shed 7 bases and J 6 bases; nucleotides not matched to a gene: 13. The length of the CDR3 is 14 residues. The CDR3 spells CSALQGGKWDGYTF. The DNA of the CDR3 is TGCAGCGCCTTACAGGGGGGCAAGTGGGATGGCTACACCTTC.

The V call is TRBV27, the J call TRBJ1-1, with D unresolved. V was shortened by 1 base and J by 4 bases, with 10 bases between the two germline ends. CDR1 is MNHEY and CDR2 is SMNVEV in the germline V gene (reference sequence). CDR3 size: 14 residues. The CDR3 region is CASSLFFRSTEAFF. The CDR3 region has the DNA TGTGCCAGCAGTTTATTTTTCCGGAGCACTGAAGCTTTCTTT.

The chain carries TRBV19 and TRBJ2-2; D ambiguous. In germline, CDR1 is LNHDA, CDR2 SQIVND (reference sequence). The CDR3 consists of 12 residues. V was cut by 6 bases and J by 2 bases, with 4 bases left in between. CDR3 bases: TGTGCCAGTAGCCAAAACACCGGGGAGCTGTTTTTT. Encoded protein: CASSQNTGELFF.

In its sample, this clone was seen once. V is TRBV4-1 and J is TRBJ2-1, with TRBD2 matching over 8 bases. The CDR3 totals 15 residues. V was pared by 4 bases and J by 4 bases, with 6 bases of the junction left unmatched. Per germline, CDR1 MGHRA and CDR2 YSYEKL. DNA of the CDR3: TGCGCCAGCAGCCTCCAACTAGCGGAGTACAATGAGCAGTTCTTC. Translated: CASSLQLAEYNEQFF.

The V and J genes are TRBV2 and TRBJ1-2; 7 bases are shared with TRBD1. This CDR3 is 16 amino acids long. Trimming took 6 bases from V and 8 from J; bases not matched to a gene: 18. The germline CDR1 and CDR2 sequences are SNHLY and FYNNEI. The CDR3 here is CASSELGQPVSRGYTF. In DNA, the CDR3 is TGTGCCAGCAGCGAGCTGGGACAGCCAGTATCGCGCGGCTACACCTTC. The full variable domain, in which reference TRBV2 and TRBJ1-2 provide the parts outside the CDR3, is EPEVTQTPSHQVTQMGQEVILRCVPISNHLYFYWYRQILGQKVEFLVSFYNNEISEKSEIFDDQFSVERPDGSNFTLKIRSTKLEDSAMYFCASSELGQPVSRGYTFGSGTRLTVV.

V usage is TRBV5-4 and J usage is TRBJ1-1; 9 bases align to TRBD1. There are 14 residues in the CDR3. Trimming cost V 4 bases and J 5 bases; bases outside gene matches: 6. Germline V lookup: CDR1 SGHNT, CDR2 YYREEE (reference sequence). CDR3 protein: CASSHGQGITEAFF. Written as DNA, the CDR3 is TGTGCCAGCAGCCACGGACAGGGGATTACTGAAGCTTTCTTT.

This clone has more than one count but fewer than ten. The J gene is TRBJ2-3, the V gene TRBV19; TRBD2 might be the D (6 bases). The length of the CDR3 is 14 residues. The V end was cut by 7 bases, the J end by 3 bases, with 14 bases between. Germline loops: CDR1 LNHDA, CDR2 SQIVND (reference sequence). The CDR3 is CASTRAGSTDTQYF. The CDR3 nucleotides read TGTGCCAGTACTAGGGCGGGGTCGACAGATACGCAGTATTTT.

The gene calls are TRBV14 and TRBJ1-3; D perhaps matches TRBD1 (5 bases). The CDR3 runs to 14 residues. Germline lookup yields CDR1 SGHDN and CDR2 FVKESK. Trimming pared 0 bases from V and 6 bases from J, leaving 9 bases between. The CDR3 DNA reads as TGTGCCAGCAGCCAAGATAGGGGAACAAACACCATATATTTT. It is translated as CASSQDRGTNTIYF.

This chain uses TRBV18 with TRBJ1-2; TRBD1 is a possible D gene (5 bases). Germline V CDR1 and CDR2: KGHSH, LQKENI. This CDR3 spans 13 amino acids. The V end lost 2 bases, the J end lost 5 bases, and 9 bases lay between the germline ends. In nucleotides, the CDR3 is TGTGCCAGCTCACCAGGTCAGGGATATGGCTACACCTTC. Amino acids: CASSPGQGYGYTF.